The entry below gives a single TCR beta chain sequence along with its context. Original handling: Amplification with reference gene primers provided the estimates of nucleated cell counts. TCRdb keeps only in-frame clones here, not all; method: immunoSEQ multiplex PCR. Clone size and the V and J calls come from that table; the DNA yielded D and trimming. The sample has 110,000 or so clones, over 75% seen once. This entry belongs to a study of blood T cell repertoires in COVID-19. Study overall: Samples came from the United States, Italy and Spain, spanning acute and convalescent COVID-19. Sample material is recorded as cDNA or gDNA derived from T cells, B-cell-depleted T cells, or PBMCs.

V trimming: 7 bases; J trimming: 3 bases; junction bases outside the gene matches: 12. This CDR3 is 15 amino acids long. Germline values: CDR1 MNHEY, CDR2 SVGAGI. Sequenced material: peripheral blood. This sequence originates from a human donor in a cohort sampled during active COVID-19. The chain has TRBV6-5 and TRBJ2-7; 7 nucleotides agree with TRBD2. The CDR3 DNA is TGTGCCAGCACCCCAGGAGGGACTACGGGCTACGAGCAGTACTTC. This encodes CASTPGGTTGYEQYF.